The clone carrying this T cell receptor beta chain was found a few times. This specimen belongs to a study of blood T cell repertoires in COVID-19. Germline values: CDR1 SGHRS, CDR2 YFSETQ. The V gene lost 1 base and the J gene lost 6 bases, with 17 bases spanning the gap. The CDR3 contains 17 residues. The method was immunoSEQ multiplex PCR; TCRdb's version includes in-frame clones alone and lacks a portion of them. The table shows 150,000 to 250,000 clones, with approximately 80% occurring only once. Donors in Cohort 3 counted as recovered after two negative PCRs, clearance, or symptom resolution. The material sequenced was PBMCs or T cells enriched from blood (not recorded which). The chain recombines TRBV5-1 with TRBJ1-6; a possible D gene is TRBD1 (5 bases). This receptor was obtained from a man aged 40-49 years who had recovered from COVID-19. The CDR3 spells CASSLPLSQGLNSPLHF. CDR3 nucleotide sequence: TGCGCCAGCAGCTTGCCTCTCTCTCAGGGACTTAATTCACCCCTCCACTTT.